The next 26 T cell receptor beta chains were all read from a single sample in a study of blood T cells in healthy people across ages. A second 7 to 11 cycle PCR used barcoded and J-beta primers. TCRdb passed the 5' RACE reads through MiXCR, listing each CDR3 protein once. The sample lists around 990,000 distinct CDR3 sequences, more than 30% seen once, with less than 15% in the top ten. The sequencing sample was made of blood. Source of these receptors: a young man in good health.

This clonotype has a handful of counts. The chain recombines TRBV9 with TRBJ2-3; no definite D call. Germline lookup yields CDR1 SGDLS and CDR2 YYNGEE. The CDR3 runs 15 residues. Trimming shortened V by 0 bases and J by 3 bases, and 11 bases separated the two germline ends. CDR3: CASSVVGLTTDTQYF. CDR3 in DNA: TGTGCCAGCAGCGTAGTTGGTCTTACGACAGATACGCAGTATTTT.

This clonotype was recorded a few times. The rearrangement uses TRBV29-1 and TRBJ1-1; D is unclear. Per germline, CDR1 SQVTM and CDR2 ANQGSEA. The CDR3 contains 13 residues. Trimming left V 6 bases short and J 0 bases short, with 11 bases between. The CDR3 sequence: CSVARRMNTEAFF. CDR3 sequence (DNA): TGCAGCGTGGCCAGGAGAATGAACACTGAAGCTTTCTTT. Filled out from reference TRBV29-1 and TRBJ1-1, the complete variable domain reads SAVISQKPSRDICQRGTSLTIQCQVDSQVTMMFWYRQQPGQSLTLIATANQGSEATYESGFVIDKFPISRPNLTFSTLTVSNMSPEDSSIYLCSVARRMNTEAFFGQGTRLTVV.

This clonotype was counted only a few times. The V call is TRBV12-5, the J call TRBJ2-1; TRBD1 is a possible D gene (5 bases). CDR3 size: 14 residues. V shed 6 bases and J shed 1 base, with 10 bases lying between them. Germline V gene lookup returns CDR1 LGHNT and CDR2 FRNRAP. CDR3 region: CASGKDSSYNEQFF. Written as DNA, the CDR3 is TGTGCTAGTGGCAAAGACAGTTCCTACAATGAGCAGTTCTTC.

This chain connects TRBV13 to TRBJ2-1; 11 nucleotides line up with TRBD2. J was trimmed by 2 bases and V by 4 bases; bases with no gene match: 7. Germline V gives CDR1 PRHDT, CDR2 FYEKMQ (reference sequence). There are 17 residues in the CDR3. The CDR3 nucleotides are TGTGCCAGCAGCTACCAACTAGCGGGGGATCCCTACAATGAGCAGTTCTTC. Translated: CASSYQLAGDPYNEQFF. The whole variable domain, remainder taken from reference TRBV13 and TRBJ2-1, is AAGVIQSPRHLIKEKRETATLKCYPIPRHDTVYWYQQGPGQDPQFLISFYEKMQSDKGSIPDRFSAQQFSDYHSELNMSSLELGDSALYFCASSYQLAGDPYNEQFFGPGTRLTVL.

V usage is TRBV20-1 and J usage is TRBJ1-4, with TRBD1 as a possible D gene (6 bases). Per germline, CDR1 DFQATT and CDR2 SNEGSKA (reference sequence). The ends were cut back, 2 bases at V and 2 bases at J, with 9 bases in the middle. CDR3 length: 14 amino acids. CDR3 in DNA: TGCAGTGCTAGACGGACAGTTACTAATGAAAAACTGTTTTTT. It codes for CSARRTVTNEKLFF.

This clonotype was seen a handful of times. CDR3 DNA sequence: TGCAGTGCCTCCCCCGGGACTTCCTCCTACAATGAGCAGTTCTTC. The encoded protein is CSASPGTSSYNEQFF. J is TRBJ2-1 and V is TRBV20-1; a weak D match, TRBD2 (6 bases). CDR3 length equals 15 residues. The germline V gene has CDR1 DFQATT and CDR2 SNEGSKA (reference sequence). V lost 6 bases and J lost 0, with 15 bases in between.

The chain couples TRBV4-1 to TRBJ2-5; no clear D. Germline V gene lookup returns CDR1 MGHRA and CDR2 YSYEKL. The V gene lost 7 bases and the J gene lost 4 bases, with 7 bases spanning the gap. The CDR3 runs to 11 residues. The CDR3 DNA is TGCGCCAGCAATGGGCTAGAGACCCAGTACTTC. Protein product: CASNGLETQYF.

CDR3 protein: CASSQPSGGFSTDTQYF. The CDR3 DNA sequence: TGTGCCAGCAGCCAACCTAGCGGGGGTTTTAGCACAGATACGCAGTATTTT. This chain links TRBV3-1 with TRBJ2-3, with 10 nucleotides matching TRBD2. Per the germline V gene, CDR1 is LGHDT and CDR2 is YNNKEL (reference sequence). Unmatched junction bases numbered 5, after V lost 2 bases and J lost 0 bases. This CDR3 is 17 amino acids long.

The V gene is TRBV27, the J gene TRBJ1-2; the match to TRBD1 covers 12 bases. Looked up from germline, CDR1 is MNHEY and CDR2 is SMNVEV (reference sequence). With V trimmed by 7 bases and J by 8 bases, 5 bases remained unmatched. The CDR3 has 13 amino acids. CDR3 nucleotide sequence: TGTGCCAGCAAAGGGACAGGGGGCGTGGGCTACACCTTC. It specifies CASKGTGGVGYTF.

This clonotype was counted once. The rearrangement uses TRBV12-3 or TRBV12-4 and TRBJ2-5; possibly TRBD2 for D (6 bases). Between the trimmed V and J ends, which lost 3 bases and 11 bases, there was a span of 25 bases. The CDR3 totals 16 residues. The CDR3 here is CASSFQGGAAFNEQYF. CDR3 DNA sequence: TGTGCCAGCAGTTTTCAGGGCGGGGCCGCTTTCAATGAGCAGTACTTC.

The chain has TRBV5-1 and TRBJ1-2; D remains ambiguous. The CDR3 has 15 residues. V lost 2 bases and J lost 8, with 19 bases in between. CDR1 SGHRS and CDR2 YFSETQ come from the germline V gene. CDR3 region: CASSFDTAQFWGYTF. CDR3 bases: TGCGCCAGCAGCTTCGATACAGCCCAATTCTGGGGCTACACCTTC.

This clonotype has a handful of counts. The rearrangement links TRBV2 to TRBJ2-7; D is possibly TRBD2 (5 bases). Germline CDR1 and CDR2: SNHLY and FYNNEI. Between the trimmed V and J ends, which lost 6 bases and 5 bases, there was a span of 20 bases. This CDR3 comprises 15 residues. The CDR3 loop is CASSEVPRGGDEQYF. The CDR3 coding sequence is TGTGCCAGCAGCGAGGTCCCCCGAGGAGGTGACGAGCAGTACTTC.

The table lists this clonotype with many counts. This chain joins TRBV29-1 and TRBJ2-5; a possible D gene is TRBD1 (6 bases). V lost 5 bases to trimming and J lost 5 bases, with 21 bases between them. CDR1 and CDR2 from the germline V gene are SQVTM and ANQGSEA. This CDR3 is built from 15 residues. CDR3 DNA: TGCAGCGTTTTAGGTGGGGGCATTTCTTGGGAGACCCAGTACTTC. As protein: CSVLGGGISWETQYF.

V usage is TRBV25-1 and J usage is TRBJ2-2; D gene uncertain. The CDR3 runs 13 residues. The ends were cut back, 0 bases at V and 6 bases at J, with 5 bases in the middle. Germline CDR1 MGHDK, CDR2 SYGVNS. This CDR3 reads CASSEYLPGELFF. DNA of the CDR3: TGTGCCAGCAGTGAATATCTGCCCGGGGAGCTGTTTTTT.

This clonotype was seen many times. CDR3 nucleotides: TGTGCCAGCAGTTTAACAGGGGTCACGAATGAGCAGTTCTTC. Encoded protein: CASSLTGVTNEQFF. This sequence joins TRBV28 and TRBJ2-1, with 7 bases lining up with TRBD1. The CDR3 sequence is 14 residues long. Germline V gene lookup returns CDR1 MDHEN and CDR2 SYDVKM. J was trimmed by 7 bases and V by 2 bases; bases with no gene match: 5. Using reference TRBV28 and TRBJ2-1 for the parts outside the CDR3, the full variable domain is DVKVTQSSRYLVKRTGEKVFLECVQDMDHENMFWYRQDPGLGLRLIYFSYDVKMKEKGDIPEGYSVSREKKERFSLILESASTNQTSMYLCASSLTGVTNEQFFGPGTRLTVL.

This clonotype was observed at least ten times. The chain has TRBV3-1 and TRBJ1-2; D unresolved. CDR3 size: 14 residues. Germline V gene sequence: CDR1 LGHDT, CDR2 YNNKEL (reference sequence). Trimming left V 4 bases short and J 4 bases short, with 13 bases between. The CDR3 nucleotides are TGTGCCAGCAGCCGTTGGGGTTTAGGCTATGGCTACACCTTC. This codes for CASSRWGLGYGYTF.

The rearrangement links TRBV6-2 or TRBV6-3 to TRBJ1-1, with D perhaps matching TRBD1 (6 bases). The CDR3 is 13 residues long. In germline, CDR1 is MNHEY, CDR2 SVGEGT. The V gene lost 5 bases and the J gene lost 1 base, with 8 bases spanning the gap. The CDR3 spells CASSHRENTEAFF. The CDR3 nucleotides read TGTGCCAGCAGTCACAGGGAGAACACTGAAGCTTTCTTT.

The chain recombines TRBV12-3 or TRBV12-4 with TRBJ1-6; D not resolved. Trimming removed 2 bases at V and 5 bases at J, with 7 bases between. The CDR3 runs to 14 residues. This chain's CDR3 is CASSLLQDNSPLHF. The CDR3, as DNA: TGTGCCAGCAGTTTACTCCAGGATAATTCACCCCTCCACTTT.

The rearrangement links TRBV20-1 to TRBJ1-6, with 7 bases identical to TRBD1. With V trimmed by 6 bases and J by 10 bases, 9 bases remained unmatched. The CDR3 has 13 residues. Germline lookup yields CDR1 DFQATT and CDR2 SNEGSKA (reference sequence). In nucleotides, the CDR3 is TGCAGTGCCCCCGAGACAGGGTGGTCACCCCTCCACTTT. It codes for CSAPETGWSPLHF.

The J gene is TRBJ2-7, the V gene TRBV20-1, with D possibly being TRBD1 (6 bases). Germline lookup yields CDR1 DFQATT and CDR2 SNEGSKA (reference sequence). The V gene lost 5 bases and the J gene lost 6 bases, with 11 bases spanning the gap. CDR3 size: 11 residues. The CDR3 bases are TGCAGTGCTGCTCAGACAGGCGAGCAGTACTTC. Translated, it gives CSAAQTGEQYF.

Of note for this clonotype: Compared with germline, one end of the junction differs, possibly owing to a read error. The chain couples TRBV4-1 to TRBJ1-2; D is unresolved. The CDR3 totals 14 residues. The V gene's germline CDR1 is MGHRA and CDR2 YSYEKL. In DNA, the CDR3 is TGCACCAGCAGCCAAGGCGAGGACGGCCGGGGCTACACCTTC. As protein: CTSSQGEDGRGYTF.

This clonotype was picked up a small number of times. A much bigger clone sits one base away, suggesting this may be a read error. CDR3 residues: CASSVGPGTDTQYF. CDR3 DNA: TGTGCCAGCAGTGTAGGCCCGGGCACAGATACGCAGTATTTT. The chain combines TRBV12-3 or TRBV12-4 with TRBJ2-3; the D is unclear. Trimming removed 5 bases from V and 1 base from J, with 10 bases in between. The CDR3 has 14 amino acids.

This clonotype was detected only once. The chain combines TRBV7-9 with TRBJ1-2; D is unresolved. Germline CDR1 reads SEHNR; CDR2 reads FQNEAQ (reference sequence). With 1 base removed from V and 6 bases from J, the gap between germline ends came to 9 bases. This CDR3 has 13 residues. The CDR3, as DNA: TGTGCCAGCAGCTTAGGTTCCGACAATGGCTACACCTTC. It yields the protein CASSLGSDNGYTF. Using reference TRBV7-9 and TRBJ1-2 for the parts outside the CDR3, the full variable domain is DTGVSQNPRHKITKRGQNVTFRCDPISEHNRLYWYRQTLGQGPEFLTYFQNEAQLEKSRLLSDRFSAERPKGSFSTLEIQRTEQGDSAMYLCASSLGSDNGYTFGSGTRLTVV.

The chain links TRBV7-6 to TRBJ1-5; 7 bases are a match to TRBD1. Germline assignment: CDR1 SGHVS and CDR2 FNYEAQ. The CDR3 has 16 residues. J lost 3 bases, V lost 1 base, and 6 bases had no gene match. This CDR3 is CASSLDGRGDNQPQHF. CDR3 DNA sequence: TGTGCCAGCAGCTTAGATGGCAGGGGGGACAATCAGCCCCAGCATTTT. Filled out from reference TRBV7-6 and TRBJ1-5, the complete variable domain reads GAGVSQSPRYKVTKRGQDVALRCDPISGHVSLYWYRQALGQGPEFLTYFNYEAQQDKSGLPNDRFSAERPEGSISTLTIQRTEQRDSAMYRCASSLDGRGDNQPQHFGDGTRLSIL.

This clonotype has just a few counts. The chain recombines TRBV4-2 with TRBJ2-1; tentatively, D is TRBD2 (5 bases). The CDR3 runs to 15 residues. V was clipped by 4 bases and J by 4 bases, with 14 bases between them. The V gene's germline CDR1 is LGHNA and CDR2 YNFKEQ. CDR3 sequence (DNA): TGTGCCAGCAGCCCAAGAAGAACGGGATACAATGAGCAGTTCTTC. It yields the protein CASSPRRTGYNEQFF.

This clonotype was observed many times. J is TRBJ2-7 and V is TRBV20-1; D uncertain. The germline V gene has CDR1 DFQATT and CDR2 SNEGSKA (reference sequence). This CDR3 is built from 13 residues. Trimming removed 2 bases at V and 5 bases at J, with 13 bases between. CDR3 protein: CSARWGLANEQYF. DNA of the CDR3: TGCAGTGCTAGATGGGGTTTAGCAAACGAGCAGTACTTC.